The 29 T cell receptor beta chains below all came from one sample that was sequenced in a study of T cells in Graves' hyperthyroidism and ophthalmopathy. RNA transcripts provided the source from which TCR beta CDR3 regions were amplified. The HTBI primer set served for first-round RT-PCR of the TCR CDR3. MiXCR, run by TCRdb on the multiplex PCR reads, gives a single entry per CDR3 protein. The sample records about 500,000 distinct CDR3 sequences, 15% to 20% being singletons. The sequenced material came from blood. The receptors derive from a woman younger than 30 with Graves' ophthalmopathy.

This clonotype was detected ten times or more. The chain has TRBV28 and TRBJ1-1, with 12 nucleotides matching TRBD1. Germline V gives CDR1 MDHEN, CDR2 SYDVKM. The CDR3 length is 14 residues. Unmatched junction bases numbered 6, after V lost 6 bases and J lost 7 bases. CDR3 DNA sequence: TGTGCCAGCAGGGGGGACAGGGGGCGAAGTGAAGCTTTCTTT. It yields the protein CASRGDRGRSEAFF.

This clonotype was counted many times. This chain uses TRBV2 with TRBJ2-1; D remains ambiguous. The CDR3 runs 11 residues. Germline V CDR1 and CDR2: SNHLY, FYNNEI. Trimming left V 7 bases short and J 8 bases short, with 9 bases between. The CDR3 nucleotides are TGTGCCAGCATGGTGGTTCATGAGCAGTTCTTC. It is translated as CASMVVHEQFF.

This clonotype occurred many times. The CDR3 DNA reads as TGTGCCAGCAGCCCCCGCAGGGTGCCCTACGAGCAGTACTTC. As protein: CASSPRRVPYEQYF. The chain carries TRBV28 and TRBJ2-7; tentatively, D is TRBD1 (5 bases). Germline lookup yields CDR1 MDHEN and CDR2 SYDVKM. This CDR3 spans 14 amino acids. V lost 6 bases, J lost 2 bases, and 14 bases lay in between.

V and J are TRBV10-3 and TRBJ2-5, with a possible D match to TRBD2 (5 bases). Trimming stripped 3 bases from V and 5 bases from J, with 13 bases between. The CDR3 is 14 amino acids. Germline V lookup: CDR1 ENHRY, CDR2 SYGVKD. CDR3 sequence (DNA): TGTGCCATCAGTGAACCCGGGGAGTGGGAGACCCAGTACTTC. As protein: CAISEPGEWETQYF.

This clonotype was picked up many times. The chain combines TRBV18 with TRBJ2-5; no reliable D call. Per the germline V gene, CDR1 is KGHSH and CDR2 is LQKENI. This CDR3 is 15 amino acids long. V was cut by 3 bases and J by 2 bases, with 13 bases left in between. CDR3 region: CASSPLAPSQETQYF. DNA of the CDR3: TGTGCCAGCTCACCCCTCGCCCCGTCGCAAGAGACCCAGTACTTC.

The sample holds many counts of this clonotype. The chain couples TRBV11-2 to TRBJ1-2, with D possibly being TRBD1 (5 bases). Trimming cost V 0 bases and J 2 bases, with 16 bases left between them. Germline CDR1 is SGHAT and CDR2 is FQNNGV. CDR3 length equals 17 residues. The CDR3 DNA reads TGTGCCAGCAGCTTAGAGGGGACTCAATTTCGAAACTATGGCTACACCTTC. Residues: CASSLEGTQFRNYGYTF.

Concerning this clonotype itself: This may stem from a read error, because a much larger clone lies one nucleotide away. The chain recombines TRBV3-1 with TRBJ1-1; possibly TRBD1 for D (5 bases). Between the trimmed V and J ends, which lost 1 base and 1 base, there was a span of 7 bases. The CDR3 covers 14 residues. The germline V gene has CDR1 LGHDT and CDR2 YNNKEL (reference sequence). CDR3 protein: CASSQVQGNTEAFF. As DNA, the CDR3 is TGTGCCAGCAGCCAAGTTCAGGGGAACACTGAAGCTTTCTTT.

There are many counts of this clonotype. The chain employs TRBV30 and TRBJ1-1; TRBD1 might be the D (5 bases). In germline, CDR1 is GTSNPN, CDR2 SVGIG (reference sequence). With 1 base removed from V and 2 bases from J, the gap between germline ends came to 17 bases. The CDR3 is 16 amino acids. This CDR3 is CAWSAQGRAPNTEAFF. DNA of the CDR3: TGTGCCTGGAGTGCCCAGGGAAGGGCCCCCAACACTGAAGCTTTCTTT.

J is TRBJ2-3 and V is TRBV15; a possible D gene is TRBD2 (5 bases). This CDR3 has 15 residues. In germline, CDR1 is LNHNV, CDR2 YYDKDF (reference sequence). V lost 0 bases to trimming and J lost 0 bases, with 7 bases between them. CDR3 nucleotide sequence: TGTGCCACCAGCAGAGATCGGGGTAGCACAGATACGCAGTATTTT. Encoded protein: CATSRDRGSTDTQYF.

This clonotype was seen more than once but under ten times. V usage is TRBV6-2 or TRBV6-3 and J usage is TRBJ2-1, with unresolved D. Trimming left V 5 bases short and J 7 bases short, with 15 bases between. The CDR3 loop spans 14 amino acids. Germline CDR1 is MNHEY and CDR2 is SVGEGT. The CDR3 region is CASSAELSRNEQFF. The CDR3 DNA sequence: TGTGCCAGCAGTGCGGAATTGTCCAGGAATGAGCAGTTCTTC.

This clonotype has a count of ten or more. The chain links TRBV10-3 to TRBJ2-7; 12 bases line up with TRBD2. J gave up 4 bases and V 8 bases, and 3 bases lay outside the gene matches. Germline CDR1 ENHRY, CDR2 SYGVKD. This CDR3 has 13 residues. The CDR3 sequence: CAIGLAGGYEQYF. CDR3 in DNA: TGTGCCATCGGGCTAGCGGGGGGGTACGAGCAGTACTTC.

This clonotype was seen only once. The chain joins TRBV9 to TRBJ1-1; the D gene is possibly TRBD1 (5 bases). The CDR3 contains 12 residues. The V gene's germline CDR1 is SGDLS and CDR2 YYNGEE. Trimming stripped 0 bases from V and 7 bases from J, with 7 bases between. CDR3: CASSVEGVEAFF. For the CDR3, the DNA is TGTGCCAGCAGCGTAGAAGGGGTTGAAGCTTTCTTT.

Only a few counts were recorded for this clonotype. V usage is TRBV27 and J usage is TRBJ2-1; 7 nucleotides agree with TRBD1. The CDR3 contains 17 residues. CDR1 and CDR2 (germline): MNHEY, SMNVEV (reference sequence). Trimming cost V 2 bases and J 0 bases; bases outside gene matches: 7. The CDR3 sequence: CASSLTGDPSSYNEQFF. DNA of the CDR3: TGTGCCAGCAGTTTAACAGGGGACCCAAGCTCCTACAATGAGCAGTTCTTC.

V usage is TRBV7-9 and J usage is TRBJ2-5, with TRBD2 identical over 7 bases. This CDR3 comprises 17 residues. The germline CDR1 and CDR2 sequences are SEHNR and FQNEAQ (reference sequence). The V and J ends lost 7 bases and 0 bases, in that order; junction bases with no gene match: 14. The CDR3 DNA reads as TGTGCCAGCAACAGCGAGGATCGACTAGCAGACCAAGAGACCCAGTACTTC. This gives the protein CASNSEDRLADQETQYF.

The chain recombines TRBV20-1 with TRBJ2-3; a possible D gene is TRBD2 (6 bases). This CDR3 has 13 amino acids. V lost 0 bases, J lost 3 bases, and 7 bases lay in between. The germline V gene has CDR1 DFQATT and CDR2 SNEGSKA (reference sequence). The chain's CDR3 is CSARDAGTDTQYF. The DNA for the CDR3 is TGCAGTGCTAGAGATGCGGGGACAGATACGCAGTATTTT.

The CDR3 sequence: CASSLMGDQPQHF. Written as DNA, the CDR3 is TGTGCCAGCAGTTTAATGGGGGATCAGCCCCAGCATTTT. The rearrangement uses TRBV12-3 or TRBV12-4 and TRBJ1-5, with a possible D match to TRBD1 (5 bases). This CDR3 is built from 13 residues. Trimming took 2 bases from V and 5 from J, leaving 7 bases between them.

This clonotype was observed many times. This chain joins TRBV4-1 and TRBJ2-1; D call uncertain. V lost 4 bases to trimming and J lost 1 base, with 11 bases between them. Germline V lookup: CDR1 MGHRA, CDR2 YSYEKL. This CDR3 is built from 15 residues. CDR3: CASSLEAQSYNEQFF. Here the CDR3 DNA reads TGCGCCAGCAGCCTCGAGGCCCAGTCCTACAATGAGCAGTTCTTC.

The V gene is TRBV6-2 or TRBV6-3, the J gene TRBJ2-2; D perhaps matches TRBD1 (6 bases). The CDR3 consists of 13 residues. CDR1 is MNHEY, CDR2 SVGEGT, per germline. Deletions cut 7 bases from V and 5 bases from J, with 11 bases between. CDR3 coding DNA: TGTGCCAGCACCACAGGGACAACCGGGGAGCTGTTTTTT. It is translated as CASTTGTTGELFF.

This clonotype was found a few times. This rearrangement joins TRBV5-4 to TRBJ2-7, with D unclear. Germline CDR1 is SGHNT and CDR2 is YYREEE (reference sequence). The CDR3 loop spans 13 amino acids. CDR3: CASSGADSYEQYF. CDR3 nucleotide sequence: TGTGCAAGCTCAGGTGCCGACTCCTACGAGCAGTACTTC.

This chain links TRBV7-9 with TRBJ2-7; D is unclear. CDR3 length equals 14 residues. Germline V lookup: CDR1 SEHNR, CDR2 FQNEAQ (reference sequence). V lost 2 bases and J 2 bases, leaving 10 bases between the germline ends. The CDR3 protein is CASSLSLVPYEQYF. The CDR3 DNA is TGTGCCAGCAGCTTAAGTCTAGTCCCCTACGAGCAGTACTTC.

This clonotype was found many times. The rearrangement links TRBV29-1 to TRBJ2-7; 8 nucleotides match TRBD2. J lost 4 bases, V lost 5 bases, and 13 bases had no gene match. CDR1 and CDR2 (germline): SQVTM, ANQGSEA. This CDR3 comprises 15 residues. The CDR3 sequence is CSVHRTGTSGYEQYF. The DNA of the CDR3 is TGCAGCGTTCACAGAACCGGGACTAGTGGTTACGAGCAGTACTTC.

This clonotype was picked up one time. A single base separates this from a much larger clone, so it may be a read error. The chain combines TRBV5-6 with TRBJ2-3; no clear D gene. Germline assignment: CDR1 SGHDT and CDR2 YYEEEE. Trimming pared 4 bases from V and 3 bases from J, leaving 18 bases between. The CDR3 extends over 16 amino acids. The CDR3: CASSAPDPFGTDTQYF. DNA for the CDR3: TGTGCCAGCAGCGCCCCCGACCCATTTGGGACAGATACGCAGTATTTT. Drawing the rest from reference TRBV5-6 and TRBJ2-3, the complete variable domain is DAGVTQSPTHLIKTRGQQVTLRCSPKSGHDTVSWYQQALGQGPQFIFQYYEEEERQRGNFPDRFSGHQFPNYSSELNVNALLLGDSALYLCASSAPDPFGTDTQYFGPGTRLTVL.

This clonotype occurred many times. The CDR3 loop reads CAWSSPQGNTEAFF. The CDR3 DNA is TGTGCCTGGAGTTCCCCACAGGGGAATACTGAAGCTTTCTTT. The V gene is TRBV30, the J gene TRBJ1-1, with 7 bases lining up with TRBD1. Per the germline V gene, CDR1 is GTSNPN and CDR2 is SVGIG (reference sequence). The CDR3 covers 14 residues. With 2 bases clipped from V and 5 bases from J, the junction kept 8 bases outside the gene matches.

This clonotype was seen more than once but under ten times. The chain employs TRBV5-1 and TRBJ1-2; 9 bases align to TRBD1. CDR1 SGHRS and CDR2 YFSETQ come from the germline V gene. This CDR3 contains 19 residues. The V segment lost 2 bases and the J segment 3 bases; nucleotides outside the gene matches: 17. The CDR3 DNA follows: TGCGCCAGCAGCTTACACGGTCCCGGGACAGGGTTAGCAGACTATGGCTACACCTTC. Translated, it gives CASSLHGPGTGLADYGYTF.

This clonotype has at least ten counts. The chain recombines TRBV20-1 with TRBJ2-1, with TRBD2 matching 8 bases. Trimming removed 3 bases from V and 1 base from J; junction bases left unmatched: 2. The CDR3 is 14 residues long. Per the germline V gene, CDR1 is DFQATT and CDR2 is SNEGSKA (reference sequence). In DNA form, the CDR3 reads TGCAGTGCTAGGGTAGCGGGGTCCTACAATGAGCAGTTCTTC. It is translated as CSARVAGSYNEQFF.

This clonotype was observed a few times. The chain recombines TRBV6-1 with TRBJ1-2, with D hard to call. From germline, CDR1 is MNHNS and CDR2 SASEGT. This CDR3 has 18 amino acids. The germline V and J ends were trimmed by 0 bases and 4 bases, with 21 bases remaining between them. The CDR3 bases are TGTGCCAGCAGTGAAGCCCGCCCCTCCTTACTGGGTGGCTATGGCTACACCTTC. Protein: CASSEARPSLLGGYGYTF.

Remarks on this clonotype: A much larger clone lies one base from this, so it may be a read error. The chain recombines TRBV28 with TRBJ1-5; tentative D call: TRBD1 (5 bases). Trimming left V 5 bases short and J 6 bases short, with 14 bases between. The V gene's germline CDR1 is MDHEN and CDR2 SYDVKM. The CDR3 runs to 14 residues. The chain's CDR3 is CASSRPGVTQPQHF. The CDR3 region has the DNA TGTGCCAGCAGTAGGCCGGGGGTTACTCAGCCCCAGCATTTT.

This chain connects TRBV10-3 to TRBJ2-3; D is possibly TRBD1 (6 bases). The CDR3 sequence is 12 residues long. Germline V gene sequence: CDR1 ENHRY, CDR2 SYGVKD. The CDR3: CATQGKTDTQYF. CDR3 sequence (DNA): TGTGCTACCCAGGGGAAGACAGATACGCAGTATTTT.

A note on this clonotype: A read error may account for a junction end that differs from germline. The chain carries TRBV20-1 and TRBJ1-1, with 12 nucleotides matching TRBD1. CDR3 length equals 14 residues. Germline-derived CDR1 and CDR2 are DFQATT and SNEGSKA (reference sequence). CDR3 in DNA: TGCAGTGCTAGAGATGGGACAGGGGGCACTGAAGCTTCCTTT. Amino acid sequence: CSARDGTGGTEASF.